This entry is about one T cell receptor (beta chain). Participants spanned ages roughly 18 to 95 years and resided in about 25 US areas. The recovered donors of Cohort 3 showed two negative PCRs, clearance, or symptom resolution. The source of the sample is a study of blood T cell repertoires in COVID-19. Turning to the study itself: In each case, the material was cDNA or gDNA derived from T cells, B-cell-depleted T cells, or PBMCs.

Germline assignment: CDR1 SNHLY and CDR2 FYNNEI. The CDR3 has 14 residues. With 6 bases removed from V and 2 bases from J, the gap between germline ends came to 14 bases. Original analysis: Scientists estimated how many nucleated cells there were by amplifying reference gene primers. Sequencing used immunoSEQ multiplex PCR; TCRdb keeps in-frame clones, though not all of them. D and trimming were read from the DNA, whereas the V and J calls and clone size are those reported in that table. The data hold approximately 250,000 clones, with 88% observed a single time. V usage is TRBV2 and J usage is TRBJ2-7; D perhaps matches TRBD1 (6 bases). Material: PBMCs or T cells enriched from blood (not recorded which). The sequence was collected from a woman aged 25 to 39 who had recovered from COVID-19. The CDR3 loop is CASSRGPTPYEQYF. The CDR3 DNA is TGTGCCAGCAGCAGGGGCCCCACCCCCTACGAGCAGTACTTC.